The 28 T cell receptor beta chains presented below share a single source sample, sequenced in a study of T cells after yellow fever vaccination. TCRdb redid the calling of the 5' RACE reads with MiXCR, one entry per CDR3 protein. The sample contains 450,000 to 650,000 distinct CDR3 sequences, less than 15% of which appear only once. The material was PBMCs, obtained on the day of the yellow fever booster vaccination. These receptors originate from a man aged 30-40 years who received the YFV17D yellow fever vaccine.

In its sample, this clonotype was seen a few times. J is TRBJ2-1 and V is TRBV5-1; D may be TRBD1 (5 bases). Germline lookup yields CDR1 SGHRS and CDR2 YFSETQ. Trimming removed 4 bases at V and 4 bases at J, with 18 bases between. The CDR3 is made up of 16 amino acids. The CDR3 coding sequence is TGCGCCAGCAGCATAGCCCCCGCGAAGGGGTACAATGAGCAGTTCTTC. Translation gives CASSIAPAKGYNEQFF.

The rearrangement uses TRBV5-1 and TRBJ2-7, with 9 bases lining up with TRBD2. Losses at the gene ends were 0 bases for V and 2 bases for J; bases not matched to a gene: 6. The length of the CDR3 is 16 residues. Germline V lookup: CDR1 SGHRS, CDR2 YFSETQ. CDR3 protein: CASSLASVAGAYEQYF. DNA of the CDR3: TGCGCCAGCAGCTTGGCCTCGGTAGCGGGGGCCTACGAGCAGTACTTC.

The chain has TRBV12-3 or TRBV12-4 and TRBJ2-2; 8 nucleotides match TRBD2. With V trimmed by 6 bases and J by 5 bases, 11 bases remained unmatched. The CDR3 loop spans 16 amino acids. CDR3: CASSSPMSGSTGELFF. In nucleotides, the CDR3 is TGTGCCAGCAGCTCTCCCATGAGCGGGAGTACCGGGGAGCTGTTTTTT.

V usage is TRBV5-6 and J usage is TRBJ2-7, with TRBD1 identical over 7 bases. V trimming: 5 bases; J trimming: 5 bases; junction bases outside the gene matches: 7. The germline V gene encodes CDR1 SGHDT and CDR2 YYEEEE. CDR3 length equals 13 residues. The CDR3 DNA reads TGTGCCAGCAGGCAGGGACAGAAGAACGAGCAGTACTTC. This translates into CASRQGQKNEQYF.

The gene calls are TRBV12-3 or TRBV12-4 and TRBJ2-1; D gene ambiguous. The CDR3 has 14 residues. Trimming pared 5 bases from V and 6 bases from J, leaving 14 bases between. The CDR3 region is CASSPSVFGNEQFF. CDR3 DNA sequence: TGTGCCAGCAGTCCCTCAGTTTTCGGCAATGAGCAGTTCTTC.

This sequence joins TRBV18 and TRBJ1-1; no clear D. V lost 5 bases and J lost 7, with 11 bases in between. The CDR3 sequence is 12 residues long. Germline V lookup: CDR1 KGHSH, CDR2 LQKENI. The CDR3 loop reads CASSYVRSEAFF. Here the CDR3 DNA reads TGTGCCAGCTCATATGTCCGTAGTGAAGCTTTCTTT. The variable domain in full, with the rest retrieved from reference TRBV18 and TRBJ1-1, is NAGVMQNPRHLVRRRGQEARLRCSPMKGHSHVYWYRQLPEEGLKFMVYLQKENIIDESGMPKERFSAEFPKEGPSILRIQQVVRGDSAAYFCASSYVRSEAFFGQGTRLTVV.

This clonotype was seen many times. The CDR3 nucleotides are TGTGCCAGCAGTCGCCTGGTTGCGGGAGTGGAGGAGACCCAGTACTTC. This translates into CASSRLVAGVEETQYF. The chain is built from TRBV6-2 or TRBV6-3 and TRBJ2-5, with 7 bases identical to TRBD2. CDR1 and CDR2 (germline): MNHEY, SVGEGT. The ends lost 5 bases at V and 5 bases at J; junction bases unmatched: 14. CDR3 length equals 16 residues.

The chain links TRBV5-4 to TRBJ2-2; D is undetermined. Germline values: CDR1 SGHNT, CDR2 YYREEE (reference sequence). CDR3 length equals 14 residues. V dropped 5 bases and J dropped 1 base, with 9 bases sitting between them. The CDR3, as DNA: TGTGCCAGCAGGCTGGGCAGGAACACCGGGGAGCTGTTTTTT. This encodes CASRLGRNTGELFF. The full variable domain, completed using reference TRBV5-4 and TRBJ2-2, is ETGVTQSPTHLIKTRGQQVTLRCSSQSGHNTVSWYQQALGQGPQFIFQYYREEENGRGNFPPRFSGLQFPNYSSELNVNALELDDSALYLCASRLGRNTGELFFGEGSRLTVL.

J is TRBJ2-7 and V is TRBV9; D is undetermined. The V gene's germline CDR1 is SGDLS and CDR2 YYNGEE. The CDR3 runs to 15 residues. The V end lost 3 bases, the J end lost 6 bases, and 19 bases lay between the germline ends. CDR3 nucleotides: TGTGCCAGCAGCGCGAGTGCCGCTTCTAGTCTCGAGCAGTACTTC. Translation: CASSASAASSLEQYF.

This chain links TRBV5-1 with TRBJ2-2, with D possibly being TRBD1 (6 bases). The CDR3 length is 14 residues. Trimming stripped 2 bases from V and 5 bases from J, with 10 bases between. Germline CDR1 reads SGHRS; CDR2 reads YFSETQ. CDR3 in amino acids: CASSLGTRTGELFF. CDR3 DNA sequence: TGCGCCAGCAGCTTAGGGACAAGGACCGGGGAGCTGTTTTTT.

This clonotype has only a few counts. J is TRBJ2-1 and V is TRBV7-2, with a possible D match to TRBD1 (6 bases). CDR3 size: 17 residues. Trimming removed 3 bases at V and 5 bases at J, with 20 bases between. CDR1 and CDR2 (germline): SGHTA, FQGNSA. CDR3: CASSFTPLVTGNNEQFF. In DNA form, the CDR3 reads TGTGCCAGCAGCTTCACCCCCTTAGTTACAGGGAACAATGAGCAGTTCTTC.

This clonotype has more than one count but fewer than ten. V is TRBV12-3 or TRBV12-4 and J is TRBJ1-2; D remains ambiguous. V lost 7 bases, J lost 5 bases, and 11 bases lay in between. The CDR3 extends over 12 amino acids. This CDR3 reads CASTLTGYGYTF. The CDR3 DNA reads TGTGCCAGCACCTTGACCGGTTATGGCTACACCTTC.

The gene calls are TRBV20-1 and TRBJ2-7, with no clear D. V dropped 6 bases and J dropped 6 bases, with 24 bases sitting between them. The CDR3 sequence is 15 residues long. In germline, CDR1 is DFQATT, CDR2 SNEGSKA (reference sequence). As DNA, the CDR3 is TGCAGTGCCGAGGATGGGCGGTTTGAGACAAGCGAGCAGTACTTC. It encodes CSAEDGRFETSEQYF.

This clonotype was seen only a few times. The chain combines TRBV21-1 with TRBJ2-5. TRBV21-1 counts as a pseudogene. This CDR3 contains 14 residues. The CDR3 DNA reads as TGTGCCAGCAGCAAATGTAACTGGGAAGAGACCCAGTACTTC. This gives the protein CASSKCNWEETQYF.

The table lists this clonotype with a few counts. This rearrangement joins TRBV5-1 to TRBJ1-2; D remains unclear. The CDR3 spans 12 residues. V was trimmed by 0 bases and J by 6 bases, leaving 6 bases between them. Germline CDR1 reads SGHRS; CDR2 reads YFSETQ. The chain's CDR3 is CASSLGEDGYTF. In DNA, the CDR3 is TGCGCCAGCAGCTTGGGTGAAGATGGCTACACCTTC.

This clonotype was recorded a few times. The chain has TRBV5-6 and TRBJ1-4; perhaps TRBD1 as D (6 bases). CDR1 is SGHDT and CDR2 is YYEEEE in the germline V gene. The CDR3 covers 14 residues. Trimming removed 5 bases from V and 4 bases from J, with 12 bases in between. This chain's CDR3 is CASRPTGNNEKLFF. The DNA of the CDR3 is TGTGCCAGCAGACCGACAGGAAATAATGAAAAACTGTTTTTT.

This clonotype was observed a handful of times. The CDR3: CAMRGNANYGYTF. CDR3 DNA: TGTGCCATGAGAGGGAATGCTAACTATGGCTACACCTTC. The chain has TRBV7-2 and TRBJ1-2; D unresolved. CDR3 size: 13 residues. Germline V gene sequence: CDR1 SGHTA, CDR2 FQGNSA. V was trimmed by 10 bases and J by 0 bases, leaving 12 bases between them. The full variable domain, completed using reference TRBV7-2 and TRBJ1-2, is GAGVSQSPSNKVTEKGKDVELRCDPISGHTALYWYRQSLGQGLEFLIYFQGNSAPDKSGLPSDRFSAERTGGSVSTLTIQRTQQEDSAVYLCAMRGNANYGYTFGSGTRLTVV.

The V and J genes are TRBV5-1 and TRBJ2-1; no firm D call. The CDR3 length is 15 residues. From germline, CDR1 is SGHRS and CDR2 YFSETQ. V lost 0 bases and J lost 0, with 7 bases in between. In nucleotides, the CDR3 is TGCGCCAGCAGCTTGGGCCGGGCCTCCTACAATGAGCAGTTCTTC. This codes for CASSLGRASYNEQFF.

This chain connects TRBV12-5 to TRBJ2-7; no definite D call. The CDR3 is made up of 15 amino acids. V shed 6 bases and J shed 0 bases, with 15 bases lying between them. Germline V gives CDR1 LGHNT, CDR2 FRNRAP. CDR3 nucleotides: TGTGCTAGTGGGGCCCGCCACATCGGCTCCTACGAGCAGTACTTC. Its translation: CASGARHIGSYEQYF.

This clonotype was found a few times. This rearrangement joins TRBV4-3 to TRBJ2-2, with D perhaps given as TRBD1 or TRBD2 (5 bases each). Trimming took off 1 base at V and 4 bases at J, with 7 bases between the two ends. The CDR3 is made up of 14 amino acids. Germline assignment: CDR1 LGHNA and CDR2 YSLEER. The CDR3 here is CASSQGDGTGELFF. The CDR3 region has the DNA TGCGCCAGCAGCCAAGGGGACGGCACCGGGGAGCTGTTTTTT.

The chain uses TRBV5-1 and TRBJ2-1, with D perhaps TRBD1 or TRBD2 (5 bases each). Germline assignment: CDR1 SGHRS and CDR2 YFSETQ. This CDR3 contains 15 residues. Trimming shortened V by 8 bases and J by 4 bases, and 19 bases separated the two germline ends. The CDR3, as DNA: TGCGCCAGGACTAAGACAGCCGGCTCTTACAATGAGCAGTTCTTC. Protein sequence: CARTKTAGSYNEQFF. The whole variable domain, filled in from reference TRBV5-1 and TRBJ2-1, reads KAGVTQTPRYLIKTRGQQVTLSCSPISGHRSVSWYQQTPGQGLQFLFEYFSETQRNKGNFPGRFSGRQFSNSRSEMNVSTLELGDSALYLCARTKTAGSYNEQFFGPGTRLTVL.

The table lists this clonotype with a few counts. J is TRBJ2-5 and V is TRBV29-1; D might be TRBD1 (6 bases). The ends were cut back, 5 bases at V and 2 bases at J, with 12 bases in the middle. The CDR3 is 13 residues long. CDR1 is SQVTM and CDR2 is ANQGSEA in the germline V gene. CDR3: CSVQDGTQETQYF. The DNA of the CDR3 is TGCAGCGTTCAGGACGGGACACAAGAGACCCAGTACTTC.

This clonotype appeared a few times. This rearrangement joins TRBV29-1 to TRBJ2-1, with 9 bases lining up with TRBD1. The CDR3 is 12 amino acids. Germline loops: CDR1 SQVTM, CDR2 ANQGSEA. Germline trimming cut 4 bases from V and 9 bases from J; bases unmatched to any gene: 4. In DNA form, the CDR3 reads TGCAGCGTTGTCGACAGGGGGAGTGAGCAGTTCTTC. It is translated as CSVVDRGSEQFF.

This clonotype was detected a few times. Sequence at one end of the junction differs from germline and may be a read error. The rearrangement uses TRBV20-1 and TRBJ2-7; D may correspond to TRBD1 or TRBD2 (5 bases each). Germline V CDR1 and CDR2: DFQATT, SNEGSKA (reference sequence). The CDR3 is made up of 11 amino acids. The CDR3 coding sequence is TGCAGTGAAGGGGACGCCTACGTGCAGTACTTC. Amino acid sequence: CSEGDAYVQYF.

This clonotype was detected a few times. The rearrangement joins TRBV29-1 to TRBJ2-1, with 10 bases that match TRBD1. The germline V gene encodes CDR1 SQVTM and CDR2 ANQGSEA. The length of the CDR3 is 13 residues. With V trimmed by 6 bases and J by 5 bases, 4 bases remained unmatched. The CDR3 region has the DNA TGCAGCGTGCGACAGGGGGCGAACAATGAGCAGTTCTTC. Translation gives CSVRQGANNEQFF.

V usage is TRBV5-1 and J usage is TRBJ1-1; 8 bases match TRBD1. V shed 5 bases, J shed 8 bases, and the junction held 14 bases outside the gene matches. CDR1 and CDR2 from the germline V gene are SGHRS and YFSETQ. CDR3 length: 15 amino acids. The CDR3 loop reads CASRLGQGGSWEAFF. CDR3 bases: TGCGCCAGCAGACTAGGACAGGGAGGCTCCTGGGAAGCTTTCTTT.

The sample holds a few counts of this clonotype. The gene calls are TRBV20-1 and TRBJ1-1; perhaps TRBD1 as D (5 bases). Germline CDR1 and CDR2: DFQATT and SNEGSKA (reference sequence). The V end was cut by 7 bases, the J end by 5 bases, with 14 bases between. This CDR3 is 12 amino acids long. The CDR3 reads CSVLRRGTEAFF. In nucleotides, the CDR3 is TGCAGTGTACTGAGGAGGGGAACTGAAGCTTTCTTT.

This clonotype showed up just a few times. The chain is built from TRBV29-1 and TRBJ1-1; TRBD1 agrees at 7 bases. The V and J ends lost 6 bases and 3 bases, in that order; junction bases with no gene match: 4. Germline V gene sequence: CDR1 SQVTM, CDR2 ANQGSEA. This CDR3 is built from 12 residues. Written as DNA, the CDR3 is TGCAGCGTGGGGACAGCCTACACTGAAGCTTTCTTT. As protein: CSVGTAYTEAFF.